A selection of T cell receptor beta chains follows, all from one sample in a study of T-cell memory formation after mild COVID-19. TCRdb reprocessed the 5' RACE reads via MiXCR and lists one record per CDR3 protein. This sample carries some 180,000 distinct CDR3 sequences, approximately 17% of them seen once, and the ten largest clones take 3% to 4%. Material for sequencing was PBMCs or a T cell subset sorted from them (not recorded which). The receptors originated from a young man who had mild COVID-19 (a few samples of this study predate the infection). Cell type and time point are not known. CDR3s include the opening cysteine and the closing phenylalanine or tryptophan. The order of the fields is CDR3 length, clone size, J gene, D gene, V gene, CDR3 DNA, CDR3 protein. A D gene is named only where the DNA matches it firmly. Expanded clones get a size class; other rows say once, few or many, or leave the size out.

16	few	TRBJ1-1	-	TRBV5-1	TGCGCCAGCAGCTTCAACCGGGCGGGGGCAAGCACTGAAGCTTTCTTT	CASSFNRAGASTEAFF
14	-	TRBJ1-2	-	TRBV5-1	TGCGCCAGCAGCTTGGGGTACTCCCTCTATGGCTACACCTTC	CASSLGYSLYGYTF
13	once	TRBJ2-5	TRBD2	TRBV7-8	TGTGCCGGGAGCGGGGGGGTACAAGAGACCCAGTACTTC	CAGSGGVQETQYF
16	few	TRBJ2-7	-	TRBV20-1	TGCAGTGCTAGAGATCAGACCGGGATGAGAAACTACGAGCAGTACTTC	CSARDQTGMRNYEQYF
16	-	TRBJ2-2	TRBD1	TRBV20-1	TGCAGTGCTAGAGATCCCGTGACAGGGGTCACCGGGGAGCTGTTTTTT	CSARDPVTGVTGELFF
12	few	TRBJ1-4	-	TRBV18	TGTGCCACAAGGACACTTAATGAAAAACTGTTTTTT	CATRTLNEKLFF
16	few	TRBJ1-2	-	TRBV4-3	TGCGCCAGCAGCCAAGAGAGGGGCAGGCGCTCCGTGGGCTACACCTTC	CASSQERGRRSVGYTF
12	-	TRBJ1-2	-	TRBV7-2	TGTGCCAGCAGCTCCCCGCCATCTATCTACACCTTC	CASSSPPSIYTF
14	few	TRBJ1-2	-	TRBV28	TGTGCCAGCAGTCCCGCAGGGGAACGGAATGGCTACACCTTC	CASSPAGERNGYTF
14	few	TRBJ1-6	-	TRBV9	TGTGCCAGCAGCCCCGGCGGGGGCAATTCACCCCTCCACTTT	CASSPGGGNSPLHF
18	-	TRBJ1-5	-	TRBV4-3	TGCGCCAGCAGCCAAGAAAAGTCGGGGGGCAGGGGATATCAGCCCCAGCATTTT	CASSQEKSGGRGYQPQHF
11	-	TRBJ2-7	-	TRBV20-1	TGCAGTGCCAGTCAGGGAGACGAGCAGTACTTC	CSASQGDEQYF
16	-	TRBJ1-6	-	TRBV4-2	TGTGCCAGCAGCCAAGAAGTCGCCGGACTGAATTCACCCCTCCACTTT	CASSQEVAGLNSPLHF
13	few	TRBJ1-2	-	TRBV6-4	TGTGCCAGCAGTGAGGCCGATGGATATGGCTACACCTTC	CASSEADGYGYTF
14	few	TRBJ2-2	-	TRBV20-1	TGCAGTGCGGAGGGGTTAACGAACACCGGGGAGCTGTTTTTT	CSAEGLTNTGELFF
16	-	TRBJ2-2	TRBD1	TRBV18	TGTGCCAGCTCACCACCGGACAGGGCATTAATCGGGGAGCTGTTTTTT	CASSPPDRALIGELFF
12	many	TRBJ1-3	-	TRBV12-3/TRBV12-4	TGTGCCAGCAGCTTCTCTGGAAACACCATATATTTT	CASSFSGNTIYF
16	many	TRBJ1-6	-	TRBV9	TGTGCCAGCAGCGTAGCGGCCACCCGATATAATTCACCCCTCCACTTT	CASSVAATRYNSPLHF
19	few	TRBJ2-5	TRBD2	TRBV4-1	TGCGCCAGCAACCCGGGACTAGCGGGGGGGCGGGCATCTCGTGAGACCCAGTACTTC	CASNPGLAGGRASRETQYF
12	few	TRBJ2-7	TRBD1	TRBV20-1	TGCAGTGCGCCCAGGGGGCGCGACGAGCAGTACTTC	CSAPRGRDEQYF
16	-	TRBJ1-4	TRBD1	TRBV6-5	TGTGCCAGCAGTTACTCGACAGGGGCCGGCTTTGAAAAACTGTTTTTT	CASSYSTGAGFEKLFF
14	-	TRBJ1-1	-	TRBV7-3	TGTGCCAGCAGTCTCGGGGGTGTGTACACTGAAGCTTTCTTT	CASSLGGVYTEAFF
14	many	TRBJ2-3	-	TRBV5-1	TGCGCCAGCAGCCTTCAGGGAGGTGCAGATACGCAGTATTTT	CASSLQGGADTQYF
15	few	TRBJ1-6	TRBD1	TRBV7-9	TGTGCCAGCAGCTCAGGGGACAGGGTCGATTCACCCCTCCACTTT	CASSSGDRVDSPLHF
15	-	TRBJ2-5	-	TRBV5-1	TGCGCCAGCAGCTTGGTTTCTTCTAGTCGTGAGACCCAGTACTTC	CASSLVSSSRETQYF
13	few	TRBJ1-5	-	TRBV6-2/TRBV6-3	TGTGCCAGCAGTTACCGATTGACTCAGCCCCAGCATTTT	CASSYRLTQPQHF
14	-	TRBJ2-7	-	TRBV7-9	TGTGCCAGCAGCTTAACGACAGGCGTCGACGAGCAGTACTTC	CASSLTTGVDEQYF
14	-	TRBJ2-1	-	TRBV9	TGTGCCAGCAGTCGGACGGCCTCCTACAATGAGCAGTTCTTC	CASSRTASYNEQFF
16	few	TRBJ2-7	-	TRBV5-6	TGTGCCAGCAGCTTGGAACAATGGCAGGGTCTCGACGAGCAGTACTTC	CASSLEQWQGLDEQYF
13	once	TRBJ2-3	-	TRBV2	TGTGCCAGGGTCGGGGGAAGCACAGATACGCAGTATTTT	CARVGGSTDTQYF
16	-	TRBJ2-1	TRBD2	TRBV7-2	TGTGCCAGCAGCTTGCATCTAGCGGGGGGCTACAATGAGCAGTTCTTC	CASSLHLAGGYNEQFF
15	-	TRBJ2-1	-	TRBV7-9	TGTGCCAGCAGCCAGGGGACAGCGGGGAGCAATGAGCAGTTCTTC	CASSQGTAGSNEQFF
13	many	TRBJ1-2	-	TRBV27	TGTGCCAGCAGTTCCACAGGGACCCATGGCTACACCTTC	CASSSTGTHGYTF
17	-	TRBJ2-3	TRBD2	TRBV4-3	TGCGCCAGCAGCCAAGGCTGGACTAGCGGGGGCGCAGATACGCAGTATTTT	CASSQGWTSGGADTQYF
14	few	TRBJ1-2	-	TRBV9	TGTGCCAGCAGCCGATCCGCCGTCGAATATGGCTACACCTTC	CASSRSAVEYGYTF
15	-	TRBJ1-6	-	TRBV2	TGTGCCAGCAGTGTTGGTGGTCACTCCAATTCACCCCTCCACTTT	CASSVGGHSNSPLHF
14	once	TRBJ2-2	-	TRBV7-9	TGTGCCAGCAGCCTCTCGAGGACTTCCGGGGAGCTGTTTTTT	CASSLSRTSGELFF
16	few	TRBJ2-5	-	TRBV5-1	TGCGCCAGCAGCTTGGAAGCTCGGTCCAGGGGCGAGACCCAGTACTTC	CASSLEARSRGETQYF
15	-	TRBJ2-3	TRBD2	TRBV20-1	TGCAGTGCTAGCCCTAGCGGGGCCTACACAGATACGCAGTATTTT	CSASPSGAYTDTQYF
16	-	TRBJ2-1	TRBD1	TRBV5-1	TGCGCCAGCAGCTCGCTCCGGGACAGGGGGAACAATGAGCAGTTCTTC	CASSSLRDRGNNEQFF
14	few	TRBJ1-5	-	TRBV11-2	TGTGCCAGCAGCTTAGACACGGGCGGGCAGCCCCAGCATTTT	CASSLDTGGQPQHF
10	few	TRBJ2-1	-	TRBV28	TGTGCCAGCAGCCGGCTCGAGCAGTTCTTC	CASSRLEQFF